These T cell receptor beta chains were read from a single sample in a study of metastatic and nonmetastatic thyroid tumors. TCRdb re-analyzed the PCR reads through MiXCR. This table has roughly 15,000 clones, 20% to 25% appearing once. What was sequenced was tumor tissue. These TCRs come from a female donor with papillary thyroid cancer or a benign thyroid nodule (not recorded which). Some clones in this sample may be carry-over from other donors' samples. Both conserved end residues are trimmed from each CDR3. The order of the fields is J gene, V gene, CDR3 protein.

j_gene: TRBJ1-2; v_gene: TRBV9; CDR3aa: ASRVAGRLKYGYT
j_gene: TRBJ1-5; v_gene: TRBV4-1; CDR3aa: ASSQTGRFDSNQPQH
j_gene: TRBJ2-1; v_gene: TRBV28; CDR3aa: ASSQYARASYNEQF
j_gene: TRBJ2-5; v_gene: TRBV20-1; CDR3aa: SATGGLKTQY
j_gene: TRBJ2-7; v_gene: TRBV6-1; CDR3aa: ASSSPGGGTYEQY
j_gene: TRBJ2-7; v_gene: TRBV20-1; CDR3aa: SANRGSGQY
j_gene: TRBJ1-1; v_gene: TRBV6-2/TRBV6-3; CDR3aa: ASSYVLTEAF
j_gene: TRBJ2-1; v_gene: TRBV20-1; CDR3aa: SASGSPSYNEQF
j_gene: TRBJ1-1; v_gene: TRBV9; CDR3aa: ASSVTSGGNTEAF
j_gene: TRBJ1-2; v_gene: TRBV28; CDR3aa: ASLSGVNYGYT
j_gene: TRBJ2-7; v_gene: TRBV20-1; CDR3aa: SVITLCEQY
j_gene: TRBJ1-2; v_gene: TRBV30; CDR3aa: AWIPRGVVAGYT
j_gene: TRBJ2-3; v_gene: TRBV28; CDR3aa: ASSLWAGASTDTQY
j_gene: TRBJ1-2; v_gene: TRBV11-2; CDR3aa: ASSHWGRDNYGYT
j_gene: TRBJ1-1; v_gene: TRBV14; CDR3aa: ASSLLTGINTEAF
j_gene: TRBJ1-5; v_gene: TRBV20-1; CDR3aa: SALVSNQPQH
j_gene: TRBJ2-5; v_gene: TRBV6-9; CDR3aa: ASSYRVLAGQETQY
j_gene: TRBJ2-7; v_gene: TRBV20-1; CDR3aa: SASVYEQY
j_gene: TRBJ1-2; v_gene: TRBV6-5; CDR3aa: ASSYDRTGRTGYT
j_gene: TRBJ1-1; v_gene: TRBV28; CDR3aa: ASSPGQSYTEAF
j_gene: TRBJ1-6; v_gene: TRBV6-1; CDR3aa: AGQSSYNSPLH
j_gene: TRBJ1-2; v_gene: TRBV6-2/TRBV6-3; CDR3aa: ASSYGVYGYT
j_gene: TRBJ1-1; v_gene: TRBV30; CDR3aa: AWSPLNRGLKDTEAF
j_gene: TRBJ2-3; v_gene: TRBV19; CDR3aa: ASSIRQGADTQY
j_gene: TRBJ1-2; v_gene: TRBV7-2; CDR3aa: ASSTKGEYGYT
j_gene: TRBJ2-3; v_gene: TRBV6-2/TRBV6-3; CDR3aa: ASSYSRGGTDTQY
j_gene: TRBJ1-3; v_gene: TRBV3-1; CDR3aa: ASSPETKGFSGNTIY
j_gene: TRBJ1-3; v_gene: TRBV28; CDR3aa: ASKGTRENAIY
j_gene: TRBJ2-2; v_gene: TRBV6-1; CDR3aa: ASSASTGELF